This T cell receptor (beta chain) was identified in a study of blood T cell repertoires in COVID-19. Sequencing used immunoSEQ multiplex PCR; TCRdb keeps in-frame clones, though not all of them. The sample has 190,000 or so clones, 85% seen once; the top ten hold around 19%. Cohort placement rested on clinical history that participants reported themselves. Two consecutive negative NP/OP PCR tests, clearance, or resolved symptoms defined Cohort 3 recovery. Per the germline V gene, CDR1 is MDHEN and CDR2 is SYDVKM. This CDR3 is built from 13 residues. Trimming cost V 2 bases and J 8 bases, with 12 bases left between them.

Sequencing was performed on PBMCs or T cells enriched from blood (not recorded which). This clonotype originated in a man aged 40-50 years who had recovered from COVID-19. The chain has TRBV28 and TRBJ1-1, with D tentatively TRBD1 (5 bases). The CDR3, as DNA: TGTGCCAGCAGTTTAGGGGGGGTTTTGGAAGCTTTCTTT. Its protein product is CASSLGGVLEAFF.